The clone carrying this TCR beta chain was seen more than once but under ten times. No antigen is known for it. Since all of the isolated RNA was reverse transcribed, expressed TCRB transcripts were what got sequenced. Produced via immunoSEQ multiplex PCR; TCRdb's table is partial and in-frame only. The sample carries 310,000 or so clones, 7% to 10% recorded once. This sample is drawn from a study of beta chain features in type 1 diabetes. Overall study findings and caveats: Short templates might get an advantage during PCR, and this would be equal in patients and controls. The naive, central memory and Treg TCRB repertoires looked more alike in patients than they did in healthy donors. Patients with Type 1 diabetes showed moderately but significantly shorter TCRB CDR3s in all four CD4+ subsets.

Germline V gene data show CDR1 as SGHRS and CDR2 as YFSETQ. The CDR3 has 14 amino acids. Deletions cut 7 bases from V and 0 bases from J, with 12 bases between. Sequenced: central memory CD4+ T cells from blood. The sequence derives from a man aged 25-45 years with type 1 diabetes. The V and J genes are TRBV5-1 and TRBJ2-3; D is possibly TRBD2 (6 bases). This CDR3 is CASERGGSTDTQYF. The CDR3 region has the DNA TGCGCCAGCGAGAGAGGAGGGAGCACAGATACGCAGTATTTT.